These T cell receptor beta chains were read from a single sample in a study of control samples from healthy donors and cancer patients. TCRdb's table, derived via immunoSEQ multiplex PCR, lists solely in-frame clones and lacks some. Of 150,000 to 200,000 clones detected, 94% appear once; the ten largest clones hold more than 1.1%. Sequencing was done on a sample of blood. The receptors were sampled from a young woman in good health. The CDR3 runs from the conserved cysteine through the conserved F or W.

v_call,cdr3_aa
TRBV3-1/TRBV3-2,CASSQMGHTIYF
TRBV19,CASKGFRERANQPQHF
TRBV20-1,CSEDPNYEQYF
TRBV24-1,CATRTLSQGLNEQFF
TRBV20-1,CSASNRVSPDTQYF
TRBV7-2,CASSLDHGLEAFF
TRBV24-1,CATSDPPGDPGYTF
TRBV9,CASSVDGPNYGYTF
TRBV5-1,CASSLGGGVTGELFF
TRBV7-2,CASSLWGAYGYTF
TRBV6-5,CASSPRDRDNNEQFF
TRBV9,CASSGTGQANVLTF
TRBV6-6,CASSFLPGVGQPQHF
TRBV9,CASSYTDTQYF
TRBV5-5,CASSLARDRAVLYGYTF
TRBV5-1,CASSLSRTGVGYTF
TRBV19,CASSIKSVGSLSSGYNQPQHF
TRBV10-3,CAISESLRVMNTEAFF
TRBV2,CASNRQEHQPQHF
TRBV6-2/TRBV6-3,CASSYSNSLFQPQHF
TRBV28,CASSLQGGNQPQHF
TRBV6-6,CASSINSNQPQHF
TRBV12-3/TRBV12-4,CASRPYPGYTF
TRBV5-1,CASSMGRGNSPLHF
TRBV9,CASSARVAGGAETQYF
TRBV19,CASSPIGLGGTEAFF
TRBV11-3,CASSSPEGRDQETQYF
TRBV2,CASRNRGGDYGYTF
TRBV28,CASSTSGTGGANEQFF
TRBV5-4,CASSLEVGGFYNEQFF
TRBV4-1,CASSQDVGTGWFDEQFF
TRBV14,CASSPGGYEQYF
TRBV7-9,CASSLFGANGELFF